This is a list of T cell receptor beta chains from one sample in a study of cytomegalovirus exposure and HLA in healthy donors. Assay used: immunoSEQ multiplex PCR; TCRdb lists only in-frame clones, some missing. The profile covers over 80,000 clones, with roughly four fifths appearing a single time and roughly 3.5% taken by the ten largest. The sequenced sample was PBMCs. The receptors come from a man younger than 45 in good health and CMV-seropositive. CDR3s include the opening cysteine and the closing phenylalanine or tryptophan. A D gene is named only where the DNA matches it firmly. Clone size is stated in some rows and not others, as once, few, many or a class when expanded.

TRBV5-4	once	TRBJ2-4	NA	CASSLGGKNIQYF	TGTGCCAGCAGCTTAGGGGGCAAAAACATTCAGTACTTC
TRBV15	NA	TRBJ2-1	NA	CATSGSRVYNEQFF	TGTGCCACCAGCGGAAGTCGGGTTTACAATGAGCAGTTCTTC
TRBV6-1	NA	TRBJ2-7	NA	CASSGATGPYGQYF	TGTGCCAGCAGTGGGGCGACAGGCCCGTACGGGCAGTACTTC
TRBV28	NA	TRBJ2-6	NA	CASSWRGGSGANVLTF	TGTGCCAGCAGTTGGAGGGGGGGATCTGGGGCCAACGTCCTGACTTTC
TRBV10-1	NA	TRBJ2-7	NA	CASSDPPLLHEQYF	TGCGCCAGCAGTGATCCTCCTCTCCTCCACGAGCAGTACTTC
TRBV6-5	few	TRBJ2-4	TRBD2	CASSYWRETSKNIQYF	TGTGCCAGCAGTTACTGGCGGGAGACGTCCAAAAACATTCAGTACTTC
TRBV4-2	NA	TRBJ1-3	NA	CASSQALGQGAGNTIYF	TGTGCCAGCAGCCAAGCCCTGGGCCAAGGGGCGGGAAACACCATATATTTT
TRBV18	NA	TRBJ2-7	NA	CASSPVSGFSYEQYF	TGTGCCAGCTCACCAGTCTCCGGTTTCTCCTACGAGCAGTACTTC
TRBV5-1	NA	TRBJ2-7	TRBD2	CASSLAPLAGFDEQYF	TGCGCCAGCAGCTTGGCACCTTTAGCGGGATTCGACGAGCAGTACTTC
TRBV6-6	few	TRBJ1-1	NA	CASSGTSEIMNTEAFF	TGTGCCAGCAGCGGGACTTCTGAGATCATGAACACTGAAGCTTTCTTT
TRBV7-9	few	TRBJ2-2	NA	CAPGTPNTGELFF	TGTGCCCCCGGGACACCTAACACCGGGGAGCTGTTTTTT
TRBV7-9	NA	TRBJ2-7	NA	CSSSRTLAEAYEQYF	TGTTCCAGCAGCCGTACATTAGCGGAGGCCTACGAGCAGTACTTC
TRBV18	NA	TRBJ2-1	NA	CASSLPIAGPPRQGNEQFF	TGTGCCAGCTCGCTTCCTATAGCGGGCCCTCCTCGGCAGGGGAATGAGCAGTTCTTC
TRBV20-1	NA	TRBJ2-2	NA	CSAIRDGELFF	TGCAGTGCGATCCGCGACGGGGAGCTGTTTTTT
TRBV15	NA	TRBJ2-3	TRBD2	CATVAGGSLGTDTQYF	TGTGCAACCGTAGCGGGAGGGAGCCTTGGCACAGATACGCAGTATTTT
TRBV5-8	NA	TRBJ2-1	TRBD2	CASSLDPSGSYNEQFF	TGTGCCAGCAGCTTGGACCCTAGCGGGAGTTACAATGAGCAGTTCTTC
TRBV7-9	NA	TRBJ2-1	TRBD2	CASSWGASGVYNEQFF	TGTGCCAGCAGTTGGGGGGCTAGCGGGGTTTACAATGAGCAGTTCTTC
TRBV7-9	NA	TRBJ2-1	TRBD2	CSSGGEGHEQFF	TGTTCCAGTGGTGGGGAGGGCCATGAGCAGTTCTTC
TRBV5-1	few	TRBJ1-1	TRBD1	CASRSDRVNTEAFF	TGCGCCAGCAGATCCGACAGGGTCAACACTGAAGCTTTCTTT
TRBV6-7	few	TRBJ2-1	TRBD2	CASSSVAGRALRFF	TGTGCCAGCAGCTCCGTAGCGGGACGGGCTCTACGGTTCTTC
TRBV29-1	NA	TRBJ1-4	TRBD1	CSVGKGQTNEKLFF	TGCAGCGTTGGAAAGGGACAGACGAATGAAAAACTGTTTTTT
TRBV5-6	few	TRBJ2-5	NA	CASSPADQETQYF	TGTGCCAGCAGCCCCGCGGATCAAGAGACCCAGTACTTC
TRBV27	few	TRBJ2-2	NA	CASSFGRLESTGELFF	TGTGCCAGCAGTTTTGGCCGACTAGAAAGTACCGGGGAGCTGTTTTTT
TRBV30	NA	TRBJ2-1	TRBD2	CAWLPLAGERNEQFF	TGTGCCTGGTTGCCCCTAGCGGGAGAACGCAATGAGCAGTTCTTC
TRBV7-2	NA	TRBJ2-7	NA	CASSSIGGYEQYF	TGTGCCAGCAGCTCAATTGGGGGCTACGAGCAGTACTTC
TRBV12-5	once	TRBJ2-7	NA	CASGSTGSFSEQYF	TGTGCTAGTGGCTCGACCGGGAGTTTCTCCGAGCAGTACTTC
TRBV2	NA	TRBJ2-3	TRBD1	CASRLGGVGDTQYF	TGTGCCAGCAGACTAGGGGGCGTAGGGGATACGCAGTATTTT
TRBV19	NA	TRBJ1-4	TRBD1	CASKDRGRNEKLFF	TGTGCCAGTAAGGACAGGGGGCGAAATGAAAAACTGTTTTTT
TRBV27	NA	TRBJ2-7	TRBD2	CASSFGLAGGQYF	TGTGCCAGCAGTTTCGGACTAGCGGGAGGACAGTACTTC
TRBV5-6	NA	TRBJ1-4	TRBD1	CASSPADRGAEKLFF	TGTGCCAGCAGCCCTGCGGACAGGGGGGCTGAAAAACTGTTTTTT
TRBV10-3	NA	TRBJ2-1	NA	CAISEGAPSNEQFF	TGTGCCATCAGTGAGGGGGCACCGAGCAATGAGCAGTTCTTC
TRBV30	NA	TRBJ2-3	NA	CAWSVLGGGTDTQYF	TGTGCCTGGAGTGTACTGGGGGGTGGCACAGATACGCAGTATTTT
TRBV5-1	NA	TRBJ2-3	NA	CASSLATTADTQYF	TGCGCCAGCAGCTTGGCCACAACCGCAGATACGCAGTATTTT
TRBV4-1	NA	TRBJ1-4	NA	CASSQDRRGVDEKLFF	TGCGCCAGCAGCCAAGATAGGCGGGGGGTGGATGAAAAACTGTTTTTT
TRBV28	NA	TRBJ1-1	NA	CASFLGGLRTEAFF	TGTGCCAGCTTCCTGGGAGGGCTAAGGACTGAAGCTTTCTTT
TRBV9	once	TRBJ1-1	TRBD1	CASSVGPQGADTEAFF	TGTGCCAGCAGCGTAGGACCCCAGGGGGCTGACACTGAAGCTTTCTTT
TRBV29-1	NA	TRBJ2-1	NA	CSVATYNEQFF	TGCAGCGTTGCCACCTACAATGAGCAGTTCTTC
TRBV5-5	NA	TRBJ1-1	NA	CASSLRPDGSTEAFF	TGTGCCAGCAGCCTAAGACCAGACGGGAGCACTGAAGCTTTCTTT
TRBV5-4	NA	TRBJ1-1	NA	CASSPAGRDTEAFF	TGTGCCAGCAGCCCGGCGGGGAGGGACACTGAAGCTTTCTTT
TRBV25-1	NA	TRBJ1-1	NA	CASSEDVREVAFF	TGTGCCAGCAGTGAAGATGTCAGGGAAGTAGCTTTCTTT
TRBV19	NA	TRBJ1-5	NA	CATREIMSSNQPQHF	TGTGCCACCCGAGAGATTATGAGTAGCAATCAGCCCCAGCATTTT
TRBV5-1	NA	TRBJ2-1	NA	CASSFPSVYNEQFF	TGCGCCAGCAGCTTTCCTAGCGTATACAATGAGCAGTTCTTC
TRBV7-9	once	TRBJ2-5	NA	CASSFGRFPETQYF	TGTGCCAGCAGCTTTGGTCGGTTTCCGGAGACCCAGTACTTC
TRBV6-5	NA	TRBJ1-5	NA	CASSYGAGNQPQHF	TGTGCCAGCAGTTACGGTGCAGGCAATCAGCCCCAGCATTTT
TRBV11-2	NA	TRBJ1-2	NA	CASSLSGVGGYTF	TGTGCCAGCAGCTTATCAGGGGTTGGAGGCTACACCTTC
TRBV5-1	few	TRBJ2-5	TRBD1	CASSPSGDRETQYF	TGCGCCAGCAGCCCCTCGGGGGACAGGGAGACCCAGTACTTC
TRBV10-3	NA	TRBJ1-2	NA	CASGRKAGGLDYGYTF	TGTGCCTCAGGAAGGAAGGCCGGGGGGCTTGACTATGGCTACACCTTC
TRBV6-5	NA	TRBJ1-3	NA	CAVVGSSGNTIYF	TGTGCCGTAGTTGGGAGCTCTGGAAACACCATATATTTT
TRBV15	NA	TRBJ2-1	TRBD2	CATSRGTSGREEQFF	TGTGCCACCAGCAGAGGAACTAGCGGGAGAGAGGAGCAGTTCTTC
TRBV28	once	TRBJ1-5	TRBD1	CASSFSWTGYSNQPQHF	TGTGCCAGCAGTTTCTCGTGGACAGGGTATAGCAATCAGCCCCAGCATTTT
TRBV19	NA	TRBJ2-7	NA	CASSSDNSYEQYF	TGTGCCAGTAGTAGCGACAACTCCTACGAGCAGTACTTC